The clone carrying this TCR beta chain has a handful of counts. These data belong to a study of blood T cells in healthy people across ages. In the study overall: Capture by template switching was about one barcoded beta molecule per two T cells.

Sample-barcoded 5' priming and a J-beta primer mix drove a second PCR of roughly 7 to 11 cycles. TCRdb re-called the 5' RACE reads through MiXCR, storing one row per CDR3 protein. Of roughly 800,000 distinct CDR3 sequences listed, roughly 64% are singletons. Germline V gives CDR1 MNHEY, CDR2 SMNVEV (reference sequence). Deletions cut 3 bases from V and 6 bases from J, with 14 bases between. This CDR3 has 14 residues. The receptor was isolated from a man aged 30-40 years in good health. Material for sequencing was blood. The V call is TRBV27, the J call TRBJ1-2; D gene uncertain. The CDR3 here is CASSFGRHLDGYTF. The CDR3 DNA sequence: TGTGCCAGCAGTTTTGGACGACATCTGGATGGCTACACCTTC.